The clone carrying this TCR beta chain appeared many times. Its antigen remains unidentified. The data derive from a study of T cells after yellow fever vaccination. Between the trimmed V and J ends, which lost 5 bases and 3 bases, there was a span of 16 bases. Germline-derived CDR1 and CDR2 are SGHTA and FQGTGA. This CDR3 is 16 amino acids long. Notes on the study in general: Reappearance after the booster was observed for most primary-vaccination clones (96% CD4, about 91% CD8). It was the secondary response that reached its peak faster, day 5 versus 15, but it was weaker.

It was through 5'RACE template switching that TCR cDNA was made, with a universal primer site and UMIs added. TCRdb recomputed calls from the 5' RACE reads with MiXCR, one row per CDR3 protein. Among about 160,000 distinct CDR3 sequences listed, about 7% were seen once. The J gene is TRBJ2-2, the V gene TRBV7-3; a weak D match, TRBD2 (5 bases). This TCR came from a man between 18 and 35 years old who received the YFV17D yellow fever vaccine. Sequenced here: CD4+ T cells sorted from PBMCs, sampled around 5 days after the first yellow fever vaccination. The CDR3 sequence is CASSTKGPADTGELFF. In DNA form, the CDR3 reads TGTGCCAGCAGCACCAAGGGTCCAGCGGACACCGGGGAGCTGTTTTTT.